This T cell receptor beta chain is from a study of shared clonotypes between healthy human individuals. Study overall: Each donor had three CD4 naive, three CD4 memory, two CD8 naive and one CD8 memory plate.

Data came from immunoSEQ multiplex PCR; TCRdb stores just in-frame clones and leaves some out. The sample has approximately 640,000 clones, 80% to 95% seen once. CDR1 MNHEY and CDR2 SMNVEV come from the germline V gene (reference sequence). This CDR3 is built from 14 residues. Trimming took 4 bases from V and 9 from J, leaving 13 bases between them. CCR7-negative CD45RA+ TemRA cells were pooled with CD45RO+ cells for CD8 memory. V gene TRBV27 combines with J gene TRBJ1-6; no reliable D call. The TCR was taken from a man in his late teens or twenties in good health. Some clones in this sample may be carry-over from other donors' samples. Sample: memory CD8+ T cells from PBMCs. Noted subset: CD45RO+ cells pooled with CCR7-negative TemRA cells. The CDR3 protein is CASSSIQTGSPLHF. CDR3 bases: TGTGCCAGCAGTTCGATCCAGACTGGTTCACCCCTCCACTTT.